This T cell receptor (beta chain) was sequenced for a study of T cells in tumors after PD-1 blockade. CDR3 size: 17 residues. V shed 5 bases and J shed 2 bases, with 22 bases lying between them. Germline CDR1 GTSNPN, CDR2 SVGIG (reference sequence). Clones were sequenced by immunoSEQ multiplex PCR, and TCRdb holds only the in-frame ones, with some missing. The table shows roughly 60,000 clones, with just under 80% occurring only once. The sequenced sample was PBMCs, obtained before anti-PD-1 treatment. The source of this sequence is a human donor with basal cell carcinoma. J is TRBJ2-1 and V is TRBV30; D not certain. As DNA, the CDR3 is TGTGCCTGGGAATTTGAGTGGTCATTGTTTACCTACAATGAGCAGTTCTTC. Translating gives CAWEFEWSLFTYNEQFF.